The sequence of this T cell receptor beta chain was determined in a study of blood T cell repertoires in COVID-19. Across the whole study: The analysed material was cDNA or gDNA that came from T cells, B-cell-depleted T cells, or PBMCs.

Authors' data handling: Estimated nucleated cell counts came from reference gene primer amplification. Libraries were prepared by immunoSEQ multiplex PCR; TCRdb keeps only in-frame clonotypes and omits some of them. D and trimming were read from the DNA, whereas the V and J calls and clone size are those reported in that table. The data contain about 250,000 clones, roughly four fifths of them seen just once; the ten biggest clones take up more than 4%. V shed 2 bases, J shed 6 bases, and the junction held 9 bases outside the gene matches. Germline V gene sequence: CDR1 KGHDR, CDR2 SFDVKD. CDR3 length equals 16 residues.

Input material: peripheral blood. The sequence derives from a man aged 50 to 60 with acute or convalescent COVID-19. The rearrangement joins TRBV24-1 to TRBJ2-1, with 7 bases fitting TRBD1. DNA for the CDR3: TGTGCCACCAGTGATTCAACAGGGGACCCACCCAATGAGCAGTTCTTC. Amino acid sequence: CATSDSTGDPPNEQFF.